The T cell receptor beta chain described here comes from a study of T cells expressing NK-cell markers. The V gene's germline CDR1 is SGHTS and CDR2 YDEGEE. The CDR3 length is 15 residues. TCRdb reprocessed the 5' RACE reads, with one entry per CDR3 protein and no DNA. The sample yields some 440,000 distinct CDR3 sequences, of which the top ten take up over 1.1%. This TCR was sampled from a woman in her fifties or sixties in good health. The V call is TRBV5-8, the J call TRBJ2-7; lacking DNA, the TRBD1 call made by TCRdb goes unchecked. Sequenced sample: blood T cells: a sorted CD56 or NKG2C T cell subset, CD4+ or CD8+ T cells, or bulk PBMC T cells (not recorded which). CDR3 sequence: CASKRHTGSSYEQYF.